This T cell receptor (beta chain) was profiled in a study of T cell repertoires in cytomegalovirus infection. Background on the study: It can be stated that public TCR beta signatures indicated CMV infection as well as a matching HLA type.

Trimming cost V 2 bases and J 1 base, with 5 bases left between them. The CDR3 contains 13 residues. CDR1 and CDR2 from the germline V gene are MGHDK and SYGVNS. This clonotype was seen more than once but under ten times. The antigen is undetermined. Overall study findings and caveats: The ex vivo response was dominated by HLA-C-restricted CMV-specific TCR beta clonotypes. Identification of carriers of CMV plus the relevant HLA was performed using cumulative public TCR beta family frequency.

TCRdb reprocessed the reads via MiXCR and lists one record per CDR3 protein. The sample includes hundreds of thousands of distinct CDR3 sequences, 30% to 40% of them seen just once. The chain is built from TRBV25-1 and TRBJ1-1; D gene ambiguous. This TCR came from a human donor in good health (CMV status not recorded). Some clones in this sample may be carry-over from other donors' samples. What was sequenced was PBMCs. CDR3 in amino acids: CASSEGPNTEAFF. The CDR3 DNA sequence: TGTGCCAGCAGTGAAGGACCGAACACTGAAGCTTTCTTT.